What follows are 5 T cell receptor beta chains derived from one specimen sequenced in a study of blood T cell repertoires in COVID-19. This table comes from immunoSEQ multiplex PCR, and its TCRdb copy is limited to in-frame clones, with some not included. The repertoire has 84,000 or so clones, nearly 80% of them found once; the top ten carry 6.3%. The sample comprised peripheral blood. The receptors here all came from a man between 65 and 85 years old with COVID-19, enrolled during active disease.

The rearrangement uses TRBV4-3 and TRBJ1-5; perhaps TRBD1 as D (5 bases). Trimming removed 3 bases from V and 2 bases from J, with 14 bases in between. The CDR3 length is 16 residues. Per germline, CDR1 LGHNA and CDR2 YSLEER. CDR3 region: CASSHKAGGGNQPQHF. CDR3 DNA: TGCGCCAGCAGCCATAAAGCCGGAGGGGGCAATCAGCCCCAGCATTTT.

As for this clone: The sample contains more than one DNA sequence encoding this CDR3. The gene calls are TRBV18 and TRBJ1-6; 10 bases line up with TRBD1. Germline V lookup: CDR1 KGHSH, CDR2 LQKENI. The CDR3 length is 14 residues. V was clipped by 3 bases and J by 7 bases; unmatched bases: 0. In DNA, the CDR3 is TGTGCCAGCTCACCGGGACAGGGGAATTCACCCCTCCACTTT. It translates to CASSPGQGNSPLHF.

The chain links TRBV27 to TRBJ2-7; perhaps TRBD2 as D (5 bases). Trimming left V 3 bases short and J 4 bases short, with 13 bases between. The CDR3 spans 14 residues. Germline-derived CDR1 and CDR2 are MNHEY and SMNVEV (reference sequence). As DNA, the CDR3 is TGTGCCAGCAGTTTCCAGCCGGGGAAATACGAGCAGTACTTC. Translating gives CASSFQPGKYEQYF.

The chain uses TRBV28 and TRBJ1-6; TRBD1 is a possible D gene (5 bases). The V end lost 2 bases, the J end lost 5 bases, and 16 bases lay between the germline ends. Germline V gives CDR1 MDHEN, CDR2 SYDVKM. This CDR3 is built from 17 residues. CDR3 in amino acids: CASSLTETAQDNSPLHF. CDR3 nucleotides: TGTGCCAGCAGTTTAACCGAGACAGCGCAGGATAATTCACCCCTCCACTTT. The full variable domain, its missing parts supplied by reference TRBV28 and TRBJ1-6, is DVKVTQSSRYLVKRTGEKVFLECVQDMDHENMFWYRQDPGLGLRLIYFSYDVKMKEKGDIPEGYSVSREKKERFSLILESASTNQTSMYLCASSLTETAQDNSPLHFGNGTRLTVT.

A few counts support this clone. The chain is built from TRBV9 and TRBJ2-7, with TRBD2 matching 8 bases. Trimming cost V 1 base and J 2 bases; bases outside gene matches: 17. The length of the CDR3 is 19 residues. CDR1 is SGDLS and CDR2 is YYNGEE in the germline V gene. The CDR3 is CASSVFFSIAGGITYEQYF. In DNA, the CDR3 is TGTGCCAGCAGCGTATTTTTTAGTATTGCGGGAGGCATAACCTACGAGCAGTACTTC. The variable domain in full, completed from reference TRBV9 and TRBJ2-7, reads DSGVTQTPKHLITATGQRVTLRCSPRSGDLSVYWYQQSLDQGLQFLIQYYNGEERAKGNILERFSAQQFPDLHSELNLSSLELGDSALYFCASSVFFSIAGGITYEQYFGPGTRLTVT.